The 3 T cell receptor beta chains below all came from one sample that was sequenced in a study of tumor and adjacent non-tumor tissue in lung cancer. A modified ARM-PCR protocol with three rounds of nested PCR amplified TCRbeta. TCRdb processed the multiplex PCR reads anew with MiXCR; each CDR3 protein has one entry. This table holds 60,000 to 95,000 distinct CDR3 sequences, around four fifths found once. This sample's RNA came from whole unsorted tissue. Sequencing input: lung tumor tissue. These receptors all stem from a woman aged 50 to 60 with non-small cell lung cancer.

As to this clonotype: The conserved closing phenylalanine or tryptophan is absent in this CDR3, likely reflecting a read error. The chain carries TRBV10-3 and TRBJ2-2; D gene unclear. Germline values: CDR1 ENHRY, CDR2 SYGVKD. The CDR3 spans 12 residues. CDR3 sequence: CTISDTSGELFV. The CDR3 region has the DNA TGTACCATCAGTGATACGTCCGGGGAGCTGTTTGTT.

This clonotype showed up many times. The gene calls are TRBV6-1 and TRBJ2-1, with D perhaps TRBD2 (6 bases). Germline lookup yields CDR1 MNHNS and CDR2 SASEGT. V lost 11 bases to trimming and J lost 2 bases, with 22 bases between them. The CDR3 sequence is 16 residues long. This CDR3 is CAAAGGTGVAYNEQFF. The CDR3, as DNA: TGTGCCGCGGCTGGGGGTACGGGAGTTGCCTACAATGAGCAGTTCTTC.

The genes are TRBV5-6 and TRBJ2-2; D is undetermined. The ends were cut back, 2 bases at V and 12 bases at J, with 20 bases in the middle. This CDR3 has 15 residues. Germline assignment: CDR1 SGHDT and CDR2 YYEEEE. CDR3 coding DNA: TGTGCCAGCAGCTTTGGTCTTTCACAGCTAGGGAAGCTGTTTTTT. It encodes CASSFGLSQLGKLFF.